This entry lists 8 T cell receptor beta chains sequenced from one sample in a study of CD4 T cells in relation to SARS-CoV-2 and coronaviruses. Profiled with immunoSEQ multiplex PCR; TCRdb holds only in-frame clones, not every one. The repertoire holds tens of thousands of clones, with approximately 80% as singletons. The antigens these receptors bind are not known. CD4+ T cells from unexposed donors were obtained before the COVID-19 pandemic (2011-2018). The cells were cultured for approximately ten days before CD4+ T cells were isolated. Sequencing was carried out using CD4+ T cells from PBMCs, cultured in vitro. The receptors were sampled from a human donor in good health.

In DNA, the CDR3 is TGTGCCAGCAGCCAAGATACGGCAGGAGGAGAGACCCAGTACTTC. This codes for CASSQDTAGGETQYF. The chain joins TRBV14 to TRBJ2-5; tentative D call: TRBD2 (5 bases). This CDR3 has 15 amino acids. The V end was cut by 0 bases, the J end by 4 bases, with 12 bases between. Germline V gene sequence: CDR1 SGHDN, CDR2 FVKESK.

The chain combines TRBV7-2 with TRBJ1-2; a possible D gene is TRBD1 (5 bases). Trimming stripped 1 base from V and 6 bases from J, with 18 bases between. The CDR3 is made up of 16 amino acids. The germline gives CDR1 SGHTA, CDR2 FQGNSA. CDR3 sequence: CASSLEWTPSRDGYTF. The CDR3 DNA reads as TGTGCCAGCAGCTTAGAGTGGACACCCTCTAGGGATGGCTACACCTTC. The whole variable domain, filled in from reference TRBV7-2 and TRBJ1-2, reads GAGVSQSPSNKVTEKGKDVELRCDPISGHTALYWYRQSLGQGLEFLIYFQGNSAPDKSGLPSDRFSAERTGGSVSTLTIQRTQQEDSAVYLCASSLEWTPSRDGYTFGSGTRLTVV.

This rearrangement joins TRBV10-1 to TRBJ1-4; no clear D. CDR1 WNHNN and CDR2 SYGVQD come from the germline V gene (reference sequence). CDR3 length: 14 residues. V was trimmed by 5 bases and J by 7 bases, leaving 14 bases between them. The CDR3 DNA follows: TGCGCCAGCAGTCCCACACGGCAGCGTGAAAAACTGTTTTTT. This sequence encodes CASSPTRQREKLFF.

This clone showed up just once. The chain has TRBV5-1 and TRBJ1-1, with D unresolved. V was shortened by 0 bases and J by 1 base, with 10 bases between the two germline ends. The germline V gene has CDR1 SGHRS and CDR2 YFSETQ. The CDR3 is 15 residues long. The CDR3 nucleotides are TGCGCCAGCAGCTTGGAGGGCAATCGGAACACTGAAGCTTTCTTT. This codes for CASSLEGNRNTEAFF.

The genes are TRBV3-1 (or the pseudogene TRBV3-2) and TRBJ2-7; 12 positions match TRBD2. This CDR3 region has 15 residues. Germline CDR1 LGHDT, CDR2 YNNKEL (reference sequence). Losses at the gene ends were 1 base for V and 6 bases for J; bases not matched to a gene: 4. DNA of the CDR3: TGTGCCAGCAGCCAAGGACTAGCGGGAGCCTTCGAGCAGTACTTC. This translates into CASSQGLAGAFEQYF.

The V gene is TRBV14, the J gene TRBJ1-6; D not certain. V lost 3 bases and J lost 0, with 9 bases in between. Germline V lookup: CDR1 SGHDN, CDR2 FVKESK. The CDR3 extends over 16 amino acids. The CDR3 DNA follows: TGTGCCAGCAGCCATTCCGTCAGCTCCTATAATTCACCCCTCCACTTT. Its protein product is CASSHSVSSYNSPLHF.

This sequence joins TRBV15 and TRBJ2-2, with 8 bases lining up with TRBD2. Germline trimming cut 0 bases from V and 1 base from J; bases unmatched to any gene: 7. The CDR3 consists of 18 residues. Germline V gives CDR1 LNHNV, CDR2 YYDKDF (reference sequence). The CDR3 nucleotides read TGTGCCACCAGCAGAGACCCTCCCGCGGGAGGGAACACCGGGGAGCTGTTTTTT. Residues: CATSRDPPAGGNTGELFF.

The rearrangement joins TRBV7-6 to TRBJ1-5; 9 bases align to TRBD1. Germline assignment: CDR1 SGHVS and CDR2 FNYEAQ. The J segment lost 4 bases and the V segment lost 5 bases, leaving 6 bases of the junction unmatched. The CDR3 sequence is 15 residues long. The CDR3 loop reads CASSQGQGGNQPQHF. The CDR3 DNA reads TGTGCCAGCAGCCAGGGACAGGGAGGGAATCAGCCCCAGCATTTT.